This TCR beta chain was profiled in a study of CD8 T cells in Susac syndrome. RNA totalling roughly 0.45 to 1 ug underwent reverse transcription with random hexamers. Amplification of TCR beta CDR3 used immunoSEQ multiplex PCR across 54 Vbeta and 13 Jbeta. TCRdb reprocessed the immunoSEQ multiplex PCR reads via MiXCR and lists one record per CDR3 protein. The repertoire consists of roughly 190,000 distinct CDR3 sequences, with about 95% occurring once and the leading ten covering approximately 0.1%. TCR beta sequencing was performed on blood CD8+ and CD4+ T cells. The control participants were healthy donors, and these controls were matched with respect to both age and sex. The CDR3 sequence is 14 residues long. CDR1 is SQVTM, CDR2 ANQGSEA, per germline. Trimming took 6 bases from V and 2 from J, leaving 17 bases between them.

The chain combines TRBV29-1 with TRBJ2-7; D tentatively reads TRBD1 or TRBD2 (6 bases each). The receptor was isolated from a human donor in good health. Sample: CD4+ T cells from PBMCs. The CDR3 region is CSVAGQPGTYEQYF. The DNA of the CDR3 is TGCAGCGTCGCGGGACAACCAGGTACCTACGAGCAGTACTTC.